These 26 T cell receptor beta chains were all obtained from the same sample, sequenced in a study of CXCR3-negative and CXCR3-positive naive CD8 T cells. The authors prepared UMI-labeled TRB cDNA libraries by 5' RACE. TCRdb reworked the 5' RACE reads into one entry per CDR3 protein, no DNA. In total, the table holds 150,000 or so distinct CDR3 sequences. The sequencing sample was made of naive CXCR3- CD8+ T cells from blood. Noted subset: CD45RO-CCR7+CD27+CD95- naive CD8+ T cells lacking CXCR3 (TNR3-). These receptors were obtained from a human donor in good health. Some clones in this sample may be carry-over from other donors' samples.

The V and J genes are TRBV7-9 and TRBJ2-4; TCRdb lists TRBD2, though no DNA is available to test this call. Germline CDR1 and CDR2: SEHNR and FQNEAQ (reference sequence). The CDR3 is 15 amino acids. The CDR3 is CASSFTAGSLNIQYF.

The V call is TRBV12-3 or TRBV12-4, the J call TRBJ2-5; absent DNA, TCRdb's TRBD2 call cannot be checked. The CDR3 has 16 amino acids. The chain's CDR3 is CASRYGGLAAEETQYF.

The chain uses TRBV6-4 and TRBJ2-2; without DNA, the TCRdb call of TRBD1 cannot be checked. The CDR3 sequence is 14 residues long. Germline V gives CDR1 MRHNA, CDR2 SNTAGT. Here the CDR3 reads CARTGQGNTGELFF.

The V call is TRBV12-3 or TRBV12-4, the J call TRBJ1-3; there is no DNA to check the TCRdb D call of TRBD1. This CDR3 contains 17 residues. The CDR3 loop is CASSLIGGISSGNTIYF.

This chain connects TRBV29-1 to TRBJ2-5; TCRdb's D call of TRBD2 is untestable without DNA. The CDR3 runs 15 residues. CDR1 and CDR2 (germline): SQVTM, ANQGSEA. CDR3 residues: CSVEAKGTSWRTQYF. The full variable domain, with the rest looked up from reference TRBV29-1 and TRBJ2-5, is SAVISQKPSRDICQRGTSLTIQCQVDSQVTMMFWYRQQPGQSLTLIATANQGSEATYESGFVIDKFPISRPNLTFSTLTVSNMSPEDSSIYLCSVEAKGTSWRTQYFGPGTRLLVL.

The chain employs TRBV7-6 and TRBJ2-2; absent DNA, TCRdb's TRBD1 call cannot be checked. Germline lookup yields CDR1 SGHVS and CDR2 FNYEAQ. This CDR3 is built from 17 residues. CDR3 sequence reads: CASSLPKGAANTGELFF.

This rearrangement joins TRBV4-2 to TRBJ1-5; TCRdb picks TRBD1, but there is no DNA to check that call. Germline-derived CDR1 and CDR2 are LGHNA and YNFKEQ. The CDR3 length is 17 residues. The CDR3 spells CASSQGQVRSSNQPQHF.

CDR3 loop: CSANDVTESSYEQYF. The chain uses TRBV20-1 and TRBJ2-7. The germline V gene has CDR1 DFQATT and CDR2 SNEGSKA (reference sequence). This CDR3 has 15 residues.

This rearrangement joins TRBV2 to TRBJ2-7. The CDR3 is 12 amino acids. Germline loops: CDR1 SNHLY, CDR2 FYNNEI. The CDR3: CATNDNPYEQYF.

This CDR3 is CASSQNLISFQGQSEAFF. This sequence joins TRBV3-1 and TRBJ1-1; the TRBD1 assignment by TCRdb is unverifiable without DNA. Germline CDR1 is LGHDT and CDR2 is YNNKEL (reference sequence). The CDR3 contains 18 residues.

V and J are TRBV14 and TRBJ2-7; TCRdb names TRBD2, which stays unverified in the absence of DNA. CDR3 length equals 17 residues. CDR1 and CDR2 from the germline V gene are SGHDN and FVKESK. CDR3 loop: CASSQVTSLNPSYEQYF.

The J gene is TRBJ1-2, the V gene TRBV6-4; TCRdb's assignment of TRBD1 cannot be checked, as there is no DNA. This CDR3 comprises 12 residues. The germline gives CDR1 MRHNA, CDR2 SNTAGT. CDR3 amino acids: CASSDGQGGYTF.

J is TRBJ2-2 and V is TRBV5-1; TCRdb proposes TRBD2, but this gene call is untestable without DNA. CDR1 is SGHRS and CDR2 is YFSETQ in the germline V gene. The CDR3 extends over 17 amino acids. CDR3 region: CASSLVLAGPSAGELFF.

The CDR3 is CSVRLAGDIRDTQYF. The rearrangement uses TRBV29-1 and TRBJ2-3; the TRBD2 assignment by TCRdb is unverifiable without DNA. CDR1 is SQVTM and CDR2 is ANQGSEA in the germline V gene. This CDR3 region has 15 residues.

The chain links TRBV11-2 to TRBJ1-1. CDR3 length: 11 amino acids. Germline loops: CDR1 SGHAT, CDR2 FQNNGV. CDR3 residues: CASSLAVEAFF.

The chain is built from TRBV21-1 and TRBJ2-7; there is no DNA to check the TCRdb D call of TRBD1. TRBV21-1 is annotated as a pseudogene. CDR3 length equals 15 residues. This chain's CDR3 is CASREDRTVVYEQYF.

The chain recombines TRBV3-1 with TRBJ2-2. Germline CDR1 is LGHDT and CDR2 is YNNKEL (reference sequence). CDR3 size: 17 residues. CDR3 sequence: CASSQDPQRLDAGELFF.

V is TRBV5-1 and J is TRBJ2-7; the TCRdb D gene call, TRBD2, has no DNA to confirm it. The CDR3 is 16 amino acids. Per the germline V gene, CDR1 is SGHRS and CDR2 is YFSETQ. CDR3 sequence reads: CASSPFPGTSGYEQYF.

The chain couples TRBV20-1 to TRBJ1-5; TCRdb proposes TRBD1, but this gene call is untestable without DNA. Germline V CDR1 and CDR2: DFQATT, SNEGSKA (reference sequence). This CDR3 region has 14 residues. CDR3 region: CSARDLQVWQPQHF.

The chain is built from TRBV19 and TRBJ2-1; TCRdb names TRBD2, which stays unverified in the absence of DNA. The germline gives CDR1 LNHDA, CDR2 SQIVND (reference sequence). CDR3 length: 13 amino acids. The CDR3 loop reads CASSETSPYEQFF.

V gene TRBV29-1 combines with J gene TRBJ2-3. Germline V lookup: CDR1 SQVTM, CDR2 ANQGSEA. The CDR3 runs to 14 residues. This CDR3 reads CSVEDEYGTDTQYF.

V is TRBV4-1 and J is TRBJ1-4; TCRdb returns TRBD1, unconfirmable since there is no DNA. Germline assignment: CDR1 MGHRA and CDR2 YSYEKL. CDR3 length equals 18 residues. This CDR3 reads CASSQDLTGAGTNEKLFF.

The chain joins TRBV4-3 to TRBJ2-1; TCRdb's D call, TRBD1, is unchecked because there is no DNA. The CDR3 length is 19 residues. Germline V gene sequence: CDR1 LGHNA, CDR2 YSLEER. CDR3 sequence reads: CASSQEWARGPSTYNEQFF.

CDR3 sequence reads: CAWSVGTGDTQYF. The rearrangement links TRBV30 to TRBJ2-3; TCRdb's D call, TRBD1, is unchecked because there is no DNA. This CDR3 has 13 amino acids. CDR1 is GTSNPN and CDR2 is SVGIG in the germline V gene (reference sequence).

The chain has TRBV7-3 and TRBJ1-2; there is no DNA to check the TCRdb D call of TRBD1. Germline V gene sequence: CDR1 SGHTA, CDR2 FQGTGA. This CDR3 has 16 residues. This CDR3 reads CASSLNPRDRGHGYTF.

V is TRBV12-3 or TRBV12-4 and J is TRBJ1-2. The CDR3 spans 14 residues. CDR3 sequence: CASSLARQDGGYTF.